The 7 T cell receptor beta chains below come from one sample, sequenced in a study of T cell repertoires in cytomegalovirus infection. TCRdb reanalysed the reads using MiXCR and keeps one entry per CDR3 protein. The sample has 250,000 or so distinct CDR3 sequences, about a sixth seen once; the top ten hold around 47%. The source material was CD8+ T cells from PBMCs. These receptors came from a human donor in good health (CMV status not recorded). Some clones in this sample may be carry-over from other donors' samples.

The chain couples TRBV7-2 to TRBJ2-2; D is possibly TRBD2 (6 bases). The germline CDR1 and CDR2 sequences are SGHTA and FQGNSA. The CDR3 is 16 amino acids. The V end was cut by 1 base, the J end by 3 bases, with 12 bases between. The CDR3 here is CASSLGQDYYTGELFF. The CDR3 DNA reads as TGTGCCAGCAGCTTAGGGCAGGACTATTACACCGGGGAGCTGTTTTTT. Based on the CDR3 plus reference TRBV7-2 and TRBJ2-2, the full variable domain is GAGVSQSPSNKVTEKGKDVELRCDPISGHTALYWYRQSLGQGLEFLIYFQGNSAPDKSGLPSDRFSAERTGGSVSTLTIQRTQQEDSAVYLCASSLGQDYYTGELFFGEGSRLTVL.

This chain links TRBV12-3 or TRBV12-4 with TRBJ2-5; D may be TRBD1 (5 bases). The CDR3 runs to 13 residues. The V and J ends lost 10 bases and 4 bases respectively, with 16 bases between them. CDR3 sequence reads: CATKRQIGETQYF. In DNA, the CDR3 is TGTGCCACCAAGAGACAGATAGGAGAGACCCAGTACTTC.

This clonotype has just a few counts. The chain recombines TRBV5-1 with TRBJ2-4, with D maybe TRBD1 (6 bases). Germline V lookup: CDR1 SGHRS, CDR2 YFSETQ. The CDR3 length is 12 residues. With 2 bases removed from V and 9 bases from J, the gap between germline ends came to 9 bases. CDR3 sequence (DNA): TGCGCCAGCAGCTTAGGGGGTAGCATTCAGTACTTC. It encodes CASSLGGSIQYF.

This clonotype has more than one count but fewer than ten. The gene calls are TRBV20-1 and TRBJ1-1, with D uncertain. V was trimmed by 0 bases and J by 2 bases, leaving 13 bases between them. Germline V gene lookup returns CDR1 DFQATT and CDR2 SNEGSKA (reference sequence). The CDR3 covers 15 residues. Written as DNA, the CDR3 is TGCAGTGCTAGAGATAGTAGTAGGGTTAACACTGAAGCTTTCTTT. Translating it yields CSARDSSRVNTEAFF.

As for this clonotype: The junction does not match germline at one end; this may be a read error. The chain has TRBV13 and TRBJ2-7; 9 positions agree with TRBD1. The CDR3 extends over 15 amino acids. Germline CDR1 is PRHDT and CDR2 is FYEKMQ (reference sequence). The CDR3 DNA sequence: TGTGCCAGCAGCCTAGGTCTGACAGGGGGGTACGAGCAGTACTTC. As protein: CASSLGLTGGYEQYF.

The V gene is TRBV28, the J gene TRBJ2-7; a weak D match, TRBD1 (5 bases). This CDR3 has 13 amino acids. V shed 6 bases and J shed 2 bases, with 11 bases lying between them. CDR1 MDHEN and CDR2 SYDVKM come from the germline V gene. CDR3 sequence reads: CASRRQGTYEQYF. CDR3 bases: TGTGCCAGCAGACGGCAGGGTACCTACGAGCAGTACTTC.

The sample holds a few counts of this clonotype. The chain has TRBV20-1 and TRBJ2-7, with 15 bases identical to TRBD2. Germline lookup yields CDR1 DFQATT and CDR2 SNEGSKA (reference sequence). The trim removed 5 bases at V and 6 bases at J, leaving 11 bases unmatched. The CDR3 is made up of 16 amino acids. For the CDR3, the DNA is TGCAGTGCTGCCGGACTAGCGGGGGGGCAGGGGAGCGAGCAGTACTTC. Its protein is CSAAGLAGGQGSEQYF.